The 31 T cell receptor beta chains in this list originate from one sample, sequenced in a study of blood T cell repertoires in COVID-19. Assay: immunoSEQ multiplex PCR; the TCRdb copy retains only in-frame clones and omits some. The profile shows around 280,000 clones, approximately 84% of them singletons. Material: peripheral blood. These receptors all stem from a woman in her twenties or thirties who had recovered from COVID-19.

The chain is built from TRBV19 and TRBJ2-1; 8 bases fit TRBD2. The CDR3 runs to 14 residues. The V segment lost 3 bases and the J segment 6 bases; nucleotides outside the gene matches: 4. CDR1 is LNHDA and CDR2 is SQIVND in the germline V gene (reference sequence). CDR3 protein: CASSIGTRTNEQFF. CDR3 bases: TGTGCCAGTAGTATTGGGACTAGGACCAATGAGCAGTTCTTC.

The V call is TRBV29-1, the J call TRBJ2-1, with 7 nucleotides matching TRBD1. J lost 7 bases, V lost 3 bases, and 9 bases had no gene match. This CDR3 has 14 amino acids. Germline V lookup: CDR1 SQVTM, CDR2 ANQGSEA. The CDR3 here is CSVDKEDRWNEQFF. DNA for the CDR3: TGCAGCGTTGATAAGGAGGACAGGTGGAATGAGCAGTTCTTC.

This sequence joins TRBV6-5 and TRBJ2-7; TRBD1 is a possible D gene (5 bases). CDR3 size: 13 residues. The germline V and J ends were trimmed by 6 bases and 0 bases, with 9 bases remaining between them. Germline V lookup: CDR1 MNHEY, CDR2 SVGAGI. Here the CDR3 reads CASSTGSSYEQYF. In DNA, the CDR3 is TGTGCCAGCAGCACAGGTAGCTCCTACGAGCAGTACTTC.

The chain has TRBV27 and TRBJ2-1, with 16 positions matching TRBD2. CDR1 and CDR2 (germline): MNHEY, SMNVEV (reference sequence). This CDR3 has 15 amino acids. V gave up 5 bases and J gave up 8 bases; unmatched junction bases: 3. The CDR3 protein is CASSVGTSGRDEQFF. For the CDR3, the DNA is TGTGCCAGCAGTGTGGGGACTAGCGGGAGGGATGAGCAGTTCTTC.

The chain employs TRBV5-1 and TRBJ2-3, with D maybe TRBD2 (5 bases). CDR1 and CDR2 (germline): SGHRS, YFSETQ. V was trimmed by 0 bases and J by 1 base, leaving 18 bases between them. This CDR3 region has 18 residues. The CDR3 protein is CASSLDFVVGERTDTQYF. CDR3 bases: TGCGCCAGCAGCTTGGACTTTGTTGTGGGAGAACGCACAGATACGCAGTATTTT.

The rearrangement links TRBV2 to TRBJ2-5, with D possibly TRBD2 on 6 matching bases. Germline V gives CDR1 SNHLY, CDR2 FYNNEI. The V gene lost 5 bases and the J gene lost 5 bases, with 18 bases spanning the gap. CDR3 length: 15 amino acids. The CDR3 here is CASSPRRVGQETQYF. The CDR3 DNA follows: TGTGCCAGCAGTCCACGGAGGGTAGGTCAGGAGACCCAGTACTTC.

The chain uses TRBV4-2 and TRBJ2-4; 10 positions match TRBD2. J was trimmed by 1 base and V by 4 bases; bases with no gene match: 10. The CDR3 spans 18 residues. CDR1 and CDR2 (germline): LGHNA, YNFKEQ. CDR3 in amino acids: CASSLPSGSQDAKNIQYF. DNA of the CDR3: TGTGCCAGCAGCCTTCCTAGCGGGAGCCAGGATGCCAAAAACATTCAGTACTTC.

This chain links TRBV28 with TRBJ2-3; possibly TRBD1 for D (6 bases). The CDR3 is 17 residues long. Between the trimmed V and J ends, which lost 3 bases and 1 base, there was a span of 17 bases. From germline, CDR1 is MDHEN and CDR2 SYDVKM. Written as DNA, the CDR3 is TGTGCCAGCAGTTTCCCTGGGGGCGGTCCGGGCACAGATACGCAGTATTTT. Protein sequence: CASSFPGGGPGTDTQYF.

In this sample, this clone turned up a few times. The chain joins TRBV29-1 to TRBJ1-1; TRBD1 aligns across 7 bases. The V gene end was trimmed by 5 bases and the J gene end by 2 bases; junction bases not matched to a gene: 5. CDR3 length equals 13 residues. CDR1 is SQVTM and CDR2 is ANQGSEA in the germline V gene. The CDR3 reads CSVIRDRNTEAFF. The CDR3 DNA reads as TGCAGCGTTATCCGGGACAGAAACACTGAAGCTTTCTTT.

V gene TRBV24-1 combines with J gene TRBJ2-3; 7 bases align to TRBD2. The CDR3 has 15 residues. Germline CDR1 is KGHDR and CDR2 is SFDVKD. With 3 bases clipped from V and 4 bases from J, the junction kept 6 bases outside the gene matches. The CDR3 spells CATSDASGGSDTQYF. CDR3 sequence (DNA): TGTGCCACCAGTGATGCTAGCGGTGGTTCAGATACGCAGTATTTT.

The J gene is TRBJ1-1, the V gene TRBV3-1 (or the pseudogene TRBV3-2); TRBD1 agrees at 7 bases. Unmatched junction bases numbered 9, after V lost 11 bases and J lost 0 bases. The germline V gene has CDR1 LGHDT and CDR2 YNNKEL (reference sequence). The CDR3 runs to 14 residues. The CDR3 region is CAARGAAMNTEAFF. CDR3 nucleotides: TGTGCCGCCAGGGGGGCGGCTATGAACACTGAAGCTTTCTTT.

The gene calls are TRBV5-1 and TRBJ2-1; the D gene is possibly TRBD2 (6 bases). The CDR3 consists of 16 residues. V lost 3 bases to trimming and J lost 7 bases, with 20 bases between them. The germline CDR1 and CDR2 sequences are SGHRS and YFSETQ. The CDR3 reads CASSSSRAGRENEQFF. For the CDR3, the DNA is TGCGCCAGCAGCTCCTCGCGGGCGGGAAGGGAGAATGAGCAGTTCTTC.

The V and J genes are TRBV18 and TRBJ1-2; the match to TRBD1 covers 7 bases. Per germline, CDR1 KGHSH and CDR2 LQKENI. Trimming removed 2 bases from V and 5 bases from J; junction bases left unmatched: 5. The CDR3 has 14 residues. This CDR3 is CASSPTGARYGYTF. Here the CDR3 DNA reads TGTGCCAGCTCACCAACAGGGGCTCGGTATGGCTACACCTTC.

This CDR3 is CASTPGTPGTEAFF. The CDR3 DNA is TGTGCCAGTACCCCCGGGACACCGGGAACTGAAGCTTTCTTT. V gene TRBV19 combines with J gene TRBJ1-1; D is perhaps TRBD1 (6 bases). CDR3 length: 14 residues. V gave up 7 bases and J gave up 5 bases, with 17 bases separating them. Germline lookup yields CDR1 LNHDA and CDR2 SQIVND (reference sequence).

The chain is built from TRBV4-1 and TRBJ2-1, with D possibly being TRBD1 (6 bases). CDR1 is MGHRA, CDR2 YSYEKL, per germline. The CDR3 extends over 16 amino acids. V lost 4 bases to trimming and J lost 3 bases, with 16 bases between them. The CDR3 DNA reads TGCGCCAGCAGCCCAGGTGGGGGCCCACTCTACAATGAGCAGTTCTTC. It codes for CASSPGGGPLYNEQFF.

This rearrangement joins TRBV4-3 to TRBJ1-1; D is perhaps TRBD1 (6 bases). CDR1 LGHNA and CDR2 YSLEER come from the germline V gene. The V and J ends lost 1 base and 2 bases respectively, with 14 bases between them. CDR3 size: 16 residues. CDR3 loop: CASSQVLQGSNTEAFF. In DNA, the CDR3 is TGCGCCAGCAGCCAAGTCCTACAGGGTTCCAACACTGAAGCTTTCTTT.

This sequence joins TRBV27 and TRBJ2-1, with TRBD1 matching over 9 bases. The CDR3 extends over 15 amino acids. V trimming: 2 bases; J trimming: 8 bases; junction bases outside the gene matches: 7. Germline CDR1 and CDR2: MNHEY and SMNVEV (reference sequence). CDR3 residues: CASSLTLGQGYEQFF. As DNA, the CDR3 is TGTGCCAGCAGTTTAACTTTAGGACAGGGGTATGAGCAGTTCTTC.

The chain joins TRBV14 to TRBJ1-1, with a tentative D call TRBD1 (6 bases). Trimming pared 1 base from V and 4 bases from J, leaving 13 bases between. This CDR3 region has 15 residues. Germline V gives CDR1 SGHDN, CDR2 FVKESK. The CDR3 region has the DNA TGTGCCAGCAGCCAAGTTATGGGGGCAGGCACTGAAGCTTTCTTT. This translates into CASSQVMGAGTEAFF.

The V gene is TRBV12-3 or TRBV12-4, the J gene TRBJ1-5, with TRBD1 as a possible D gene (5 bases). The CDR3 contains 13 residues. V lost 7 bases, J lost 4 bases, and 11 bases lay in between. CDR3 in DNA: TGTGCCAGCACCGGCGACAGTAATCAGCCCCAGCATTTT. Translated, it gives CASTGDSNQPQHF.

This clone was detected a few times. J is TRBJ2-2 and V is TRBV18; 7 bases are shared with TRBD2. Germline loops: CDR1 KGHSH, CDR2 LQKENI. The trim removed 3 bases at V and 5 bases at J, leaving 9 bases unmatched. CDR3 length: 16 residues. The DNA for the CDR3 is TGTGCCAGCTCACCCCAATCCGGGGGGTTTACCGGGGAGCTGTTTTTT. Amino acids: CASSPQSGGFTGELFF.

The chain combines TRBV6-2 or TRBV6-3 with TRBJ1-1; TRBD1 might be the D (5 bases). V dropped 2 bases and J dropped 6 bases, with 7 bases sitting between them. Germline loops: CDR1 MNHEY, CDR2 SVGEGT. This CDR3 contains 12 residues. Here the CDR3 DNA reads TGTGCCAGCAGTTACCCGGGGGCTGAAGCTTTCTTT. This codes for CASSYPGAEAFF.

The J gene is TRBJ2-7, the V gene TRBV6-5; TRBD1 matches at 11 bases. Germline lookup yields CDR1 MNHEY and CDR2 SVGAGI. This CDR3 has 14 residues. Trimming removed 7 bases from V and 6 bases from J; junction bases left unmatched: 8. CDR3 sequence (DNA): TGTGCCAGCAATTCCGGGACAGGGGGGGTCGAGCAGTACTTC. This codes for CASNSGTGGVEQYF.

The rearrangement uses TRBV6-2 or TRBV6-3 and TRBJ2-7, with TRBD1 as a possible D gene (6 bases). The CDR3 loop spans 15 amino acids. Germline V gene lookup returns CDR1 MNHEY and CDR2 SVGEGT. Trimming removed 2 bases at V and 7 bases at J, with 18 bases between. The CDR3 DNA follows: TGTGCCAGCAGTTACGGGCGCAGGGGCCCAAATGAGCAGTACTTC. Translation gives CASSYGRRGPNEQYF.

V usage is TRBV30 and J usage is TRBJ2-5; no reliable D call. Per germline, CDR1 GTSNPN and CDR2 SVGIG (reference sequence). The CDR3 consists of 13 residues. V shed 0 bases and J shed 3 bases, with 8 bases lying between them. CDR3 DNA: TGTGCCTGGAGTGTCTTAACTGAAGAGACCCAGTACTTC. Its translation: CAWSVLTEETQYF.

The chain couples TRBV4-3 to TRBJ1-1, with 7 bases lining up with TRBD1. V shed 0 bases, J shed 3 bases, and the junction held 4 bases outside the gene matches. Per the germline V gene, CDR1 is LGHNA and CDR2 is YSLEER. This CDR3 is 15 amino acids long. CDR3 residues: CASSQDWQGDTEAFF. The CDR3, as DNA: TGCGCCAGCAGCCAAGACTGGCAGGGGGACACTGAAGCTTTCTTT.

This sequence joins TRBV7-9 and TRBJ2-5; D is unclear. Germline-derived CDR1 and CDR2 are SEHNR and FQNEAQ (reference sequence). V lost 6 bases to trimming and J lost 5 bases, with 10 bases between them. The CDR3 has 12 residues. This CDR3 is CASRSVAETQYF. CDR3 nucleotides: TGTGCCAGCAGAAGCGTCGCGGAGACCCAGTACTTC.

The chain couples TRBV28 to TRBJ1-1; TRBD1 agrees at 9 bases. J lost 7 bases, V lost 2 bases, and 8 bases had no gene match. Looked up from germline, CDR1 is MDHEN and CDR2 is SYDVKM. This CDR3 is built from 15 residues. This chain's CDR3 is CASSLNVGGQGEAFF. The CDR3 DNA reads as TGTGCCAGCAGTTTAAATGTAGGGGGACAGGGTGAAGCTTTCTTT.

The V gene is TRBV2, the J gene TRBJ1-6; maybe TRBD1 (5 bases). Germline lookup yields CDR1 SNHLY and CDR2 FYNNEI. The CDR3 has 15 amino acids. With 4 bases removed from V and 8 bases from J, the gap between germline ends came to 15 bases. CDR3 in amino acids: CASSGGRRPDSPLHF. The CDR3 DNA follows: TGTGCCAGCAGTGGGGGCAGGCGGCCGGATTCACCCCTCCACTTT.

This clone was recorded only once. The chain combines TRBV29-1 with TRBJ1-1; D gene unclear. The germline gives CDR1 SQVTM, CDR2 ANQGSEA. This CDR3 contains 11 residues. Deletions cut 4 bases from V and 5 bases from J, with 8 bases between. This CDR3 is CSVGEETEAFF. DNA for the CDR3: TGCAGCGTTGGGGAGGAGACTGAAGCTTTCTTT. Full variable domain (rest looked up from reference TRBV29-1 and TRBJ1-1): SAVISQKPSRDICQRGTSLTIQCQVDSQVTMMFWYRQQPGQSLTLIATANQGSEATYESGFVIDKFPISRPNLTFSTLTVSNMSPEDSSIYLCSVGEETEAFFGQGTRLTVV.

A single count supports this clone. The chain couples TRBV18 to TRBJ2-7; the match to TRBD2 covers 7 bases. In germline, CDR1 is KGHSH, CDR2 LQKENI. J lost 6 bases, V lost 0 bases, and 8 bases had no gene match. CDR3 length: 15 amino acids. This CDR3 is CASSPPLGGRGEQYF. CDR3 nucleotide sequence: TGTGCCAGCTCACCACCCTTGGGAGGGAGAGGCGAGCAGTACTTC.

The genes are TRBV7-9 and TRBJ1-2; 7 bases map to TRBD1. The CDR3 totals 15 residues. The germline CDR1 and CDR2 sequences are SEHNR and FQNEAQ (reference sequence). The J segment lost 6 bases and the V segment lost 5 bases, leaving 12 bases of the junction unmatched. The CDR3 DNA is TGTGCCAGCAGCCCTTATGAGACAGGGAGAGATGGCTACACCTTC. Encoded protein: CASSPYETGRDGYTF.